Each of the 15 T cell receptor beta chains below was sequenced from the same sample in a study of a mutant IDH1 vaccine in newly diagnosed glioma. These TCRs are of unknown antigen specificity. Profiled with immunoSEQ multiplex PCR; TCRdb holds only in-frame clones, not every one. Of around 50,000 clones in the sample, roughly 73% are singletons; the top ten hold over 4.5%. Time point here: week 5, during vaccination. Vaccination used 300 ug of mutant IDH1 20-mer peptide per dose, with topical imiquimod. The sample was PBMCs, taken from a glioma patient whose treatment included an IDH1 peptide vaccine. These receptors were collected from a man in his fifties with glioma.

This clone was seen only a few times. This sequence joins TRBV6-5 and TRBJ1-2; D not resolved. The germline gives CDR1 MNHEY, CDR2 SVGAGI. V dropped 0 bases and J dropped 4 bases, with 6 bases sitting between them. CDR3 length: 13 amino acids. CDR3 protein: CASSYSYSYGYTF. The CDR3 nucleotides are TGTGCCAGCAGTTACTCGTACAGCTATGGCTACACCTTC.

The sample holds one count of this clone. The rearrangement links TRBV7-9 to TRBJ2-1; D is possibly TRBD1 (6 bases). Looked up from germline, CDR1 is SEHNR and CDR2 is FQNEAQ (reference sequence). This CDR3 comprises 18 residues. V dropped 3 bases and J dropped 4 bases, with 22 bases sitting between them. DNA of the CDR3: TGTGCCAGCAGCTTGGACGACCCTACAGGGAGTTTATACAATGAGCAGTTCTTC. It translates to CASSLDDPTGSLYNEQFF.

The chain recombines TRBV6-5 with TRBJ1-1; possibly TRBD1 for D (5 bases). The CDR3 extends over 13 amino acids. Germline V lookup: CDR1 MNHEY, CDR2 SVGAGI. V was trimmed by 7 bases and J by 0 bases, leaving 9 bases between them. The CDR3 DNA follows: TGTGCCAGCACCCTGGGGGTGAACACTGAAGCTTTCTTT. Its translation: CASTLGVNTEAFF.

The chain employs TRBV2 and TRBJ1-5; no clear D. The CDR3 length is 14 residues. Germline CDR1 and CDR2: SNHLY and FYNNEI. V was shortened by 4 bases and J by 1 base, with 8 bases between the two germline ends. The CDR3 is CASSGVESNQPQHF. The CDR3 coding sequence is TGTGCCAGCAGTGGCGTGGAGAGCAATCAGCCCCAGCATTTT. The full variable domain, in which reference TRBV2 and TRBJ1-5 provide the parts outside the CDR3, is EPEVTQTPSHQVTQMGQEVILRCVPISNHLYFYWYRQILGQKVEFLVSFYNNEISEKSEIFDDQFSVERPDGSNFTLKIRSTKLEDSAMYFCASSGVESNQPQHFGDGTRLSIL.

Note on this clone: Other DNA sequences in this sample translate to the same CDR3. The chain links TRBV30 to TRBJ2-7; 11 bases are shared with TRBD1. Germline CDR1 is GTSNPN and CDR2 is SVGIG (reference sequence). The CDR3 extends over 12 amino acids. V lost 5 bases, J lost 4 bases, and 1 base stayed unmatched. CDR3 nucleotides: TGTGCCTGGGGGACAGGGGGATACGAGCAGTACTTC. It encodes CAWGTGGYEQYF.

This chain joins TRBV30 and TRBJ1-2; TRBD1 aligns across 7 bases. With 8 bases clipped from V and 4 bases from J, the junction kept 19 bases outside the gene matches. The CDR3 sequence is 16 residues long. Germline lookup yields CDR1 GTSNPN and CDR2 SVGIG (reference sequence). The CDR3 here is CALKVRRGRLSYGYTF. In DNA form, the CDR3 reads TGTGCCCTCAAAGTGAGGAGGGGGCGCTTAAGCTATGGCTACACCTTC.

This chain uses TRBV4-3 with TRBJ2-7, with D uncertain. Trimming removed 0 bases from V and 0 bases from J, with 15 bases in between. The CDR3 extends over 17 amino acids. The germline V gene encodes CDR1 LGHNA and CDR2 YSLEER. The CDR3 DNA sequence: TGCGCCAGCAGCCAAGATGTAAGGACCCTCAGCTCCTACGAGCAGTACTTC. Its protein is CASSQDVRTLSSYEQYF.

The V call is TRBV5-5, the J call TRBJ2-1; D not certain. The CDR3 covers 15 residues. Germline CDR1 and CDR2: SGHKS and YYEKEE (reference sequence). Trimming pared 4 bases from V and 0 bases from J, leaving 11 bases between. The CDR3 bases are TGTGCCAGCAGCCCTTACTTTAGCTCCTACAATGAGCAGTTCTTC. Its protein is CASSPYFSSYNEQFF.

This chain links TRBV2 with TRBJ2-6; maybe TRBD1 (6 bases). The CDR3 has 16 amino acids. The V gene's germline CDR1 is SNHLY and CDR2 FYNNEI. Trimming removed 4 bases from V and 3 bases from J, with 13 bases in between. The CDR3 coding sequence is TGTGCCAGCAGTGTTGCAGGGGAAGGTGGGGCCAACGTCCTGACTTTC. This gives the protein CASSVAGEGGANVLTF.

The CDR3 reads CASSPQANTEAFF. The DNA for the CDR3 is TGTGCCAGCAGCCCTCAGGCGAACACTGAAGCTTTCTTT. This chain uses TRBV7-2 with TRBJ1-1; no firm D call. CDR1 is SGHTA and CDR2 is FQGNSA in the germline V gene. Trimming shortened V by 5 bases and J by 1 base, and 8 bases separated the two germline ends. This CDR3 region has 13 residues.

This clone has more than one count but fewer than ten. The rearrangement links TRBV7-9 to TRBJ1-2; D is undetermined. V was shortened by 5 bases and J by 2 bases, with 3 bases between the two germline ends. The germline V gene has CDR1 SEHNR and CDR2 FQNEAQ (reference sequence). The CDR3 extends over 11 amino acids. CDR3 sequence (DNA): TGTGCCAGCAGCCTCAACTATGGCTACACCTTC. Protein sequence: CASSLNYGYTF.

The CDR3 bases are TGTGCCAGCAGCTGGGGACAGACTCAGCCCCAGCATTTT. It is translated as CASSWGQTQPQHF. The chain employs TRBV5-6 and TRBJ1-5; 7 bases are a match to TRBD1. The germline gives CDR1 SGHDT, CDR2 YYEEEE. The ends lost 3 bases at V and 6 bases at J; junction bases unmatched: 3. CDR3 length equals 13 residues.

In this sample, this clone turned up once. This rearrangement joins TRBV4-2 to TRBJ2-7; no firm D call. There are 14 residues in the CDR3. Germline V gene lookup returns CDR1 LGHNA and CDR2 YNFKEQ. V shed 0 bases and J shed 3 bases, with 9 bases lying between them. The CDR3 spells CASSQDLKGYEQYF. The CDR3 DNA follows: TGTGCCAGCAGCCAAGATCTGAAGGGCTACGAGCAGTACTTC.

This clone was found once. The chain joins TRBV5-1 to TRBJ2-5; TRBD2 matches at 12 bases. V was pared by 3 bases and J by 2 bases, with 5 bases of the junction left unmatched. This CDR3 spans 16 amino acids. Per the germline V gene, CDR1 is SGHRS and CDR2 is YFSETQ. The CDR3 DNA reads as TGCGCCAGCAGCTCGTTACTAGCGGGAGGACAAGAGACCCAGTACTTC. Translated, it gives CASSSLLAGGQETQYF.

This clone was seen more than once but under ten times. The chain recombines TRBV5-1 with TRBJ2-3; D may be TRBD1 (5 bases). Trimming pared 3 bases from V and 6 bases from J, leaving 11 bases between. CDR3 length equals 13 residues. The germline gives CDR1 SGHRS, CDR2 YFSETQ. The CDR3 DNA reads TGCGCCAGCAGCTATGGGGCCGCGGATACGCAGTATTTT. Amino acids: CASSYGAADTQYF.